The 32 T cell receptor beta chains below come from one sample, sequenced in a study of identifying expanded T cells in peripheral blood. The data were produced by immunoSEQ multiplex PCR, yet TCRdb's version contains in-frame clones alone and is incomplete. Here the sample spans 81,000 or so clones, around 84% being singletons. The sample taken for sequencing was blood. Every receptor here comes from a person aged 18 to 75 in good health.

This clone was observed a handful of times. The chain carries TRBV4-1 and TRBJ1-2; D is perhaps TRBD1 (5 bases). Trimming left V 5 bases short and J 2 bases short, with 9 bases between. Germline V gene lookup returns CDR1 MGHRA and CDR2 YSYEKL. The CDR3 loop spans 13 amino acids. This CDR3 reads CASSKDTNYGYTF. The CDR3 bases are TGCGCCAGCAGCAAGGACACCAACTATGGCTACACCTTC.

J is TRBJ2-7 and V is TRBV11-2, with D possibly being TRBD1 (5 bases). Per the germline V gene, CDR1 is SGHAT and CDR2 is FQNNGV. V was trimmed by 3 bases and J by 3 bases, leaving 6 bases between them. The CDR3 loop spans 12 amino acids. CDR3 nucleotide sequence: TGTGCCAGCAGCTTCGACAGCTACGAGCAGTACTTC. Protein product: CASSFDSYEQYF.

The rearrangement links TRBV28 to TRBJ1-2, with TRBD1 as a possible D gene (5 bases). In germline, CDR1 is MDHEN, CDR2 SYDVKM. CDR3 length: 13 residues. Trimming cost V 1 base and J 3 bases, with 6 bases left between them. The CDR3 sequence is CASSLLTDYGYTF. The DNA of the CDR3 is TGTGCCAGCAGTTTATTGACAGACTATGGCTACACCTTC.

This sequence joins TRBV18 and TRBJ1-2, with TRBD1 identical over 8 bases. The J segment lost 8 bases and the V segment lost 2 bases, leaving 7 bases of the junction unmatched. CDR1 and CDR2 (germline): KGHSH, LQKENI. The CDR3 length is 14 residues. Written as DNA, the CDR3 is TGTGCCAGCTCACCAGCAGGGGGCCCGGGGGGCTACACCTTC. It specifies CASSPAGGPGGYTF.

This clone was recorded once. This chain links TRBV7-3 with TRBJ1-6; maybe TRBD1 (5 bases). Trimming pared 5 bases from V and 7 bases from J, leaving 12 bases between. The CDR3 extends over 14 amino acids. Germline V lookup: CDR1 SGHTA, CDR2 FQGTGA. The CDR3 here is CASSTQGSNSPLHF. For the CDR3, the DNA is TGTGCCAGCAGCACGCAGGGCAGCAATTCACCCCTCCACTTT.

This chain connects TRBV15 to TRBJ2-1; D not certain. CDR3 size: 19 residues. V was shortened by 0 bases and J by 0 bases, with 18 bases between the two germline ends. In germline, CDR1 is LNHNV, CDR2 YYDKDF (reference sequence). CDR3 amino acids: CATSRDSADRKSSYNEQFF. The CDR3 coding sequence is TGTGCCACCAGCAGAGATTCCGCGGATAGAAAGAGCTCCTACAATGAGCAGTTCTTC.

This clone came up a few times. J is TRBJ2-5 and V is TRBV14; 7 bases are shared with TRBD1. V dropped 4 bases and J dropped 5; count of bases not matched to a gene: 1. Germline V gene lookup returns CDR1 SGHDN and CDR2 FVKESK. The CDR3 loop spans 12 amino acids. The CDR3 nucleotides read TGTGCCAGCAGCCCGGACAGGGAGACCCAGTACTTC. This gives the protein CASSPDRETQYF.

The chain carries TRBV28 and TRBJ2-3, with TRBD1 matching over 8 bases. There are 19 residues in the CDR3. The germline V gene encodes CDR1 MDHEN and CDR2 SYDVKM. After removal of 6 bases from V and 2 bases from J, the junction contained 19 bases not matched to a gene. CDR3 residues: CASSVRQGKRAYSTDTQYF. The CDR3 DNA is TGTGCCAGCAGCGTCCGACAGGGGAAGAGGGCTTATTCCACAGATACGCAGTATTTT. Variable domain in full (rest from reference TRBV28 and TRBJ2-3): DVKVTQSSRYLVKRTGEKVFLECVQDMDHENMFWYRQDPGLGLRLIYFSYDVKMKEKGDIPEGYSVSREKKERFSLILESASTNQTSMYLCASSVRQGKRAYSTDTQYFGPGTRLTVL.

This clone was seen just once. The CDR3 sequence: CASSVRTGVGYEQYF. CDR3 DNA sequence: TGTGCCAGCAGCGTGAGGACAGGGGTCGGCTACGAGCAGTACTTC. The chain couples TRBV9 to TRBJ2-7; 9 positions agree with TRBD1. The CDR3 is made up of 15 amino acids. CDR1 and CDR2 (germline): SGDLS, YYNGEE. Trimming took 2 bases from V and 3 from J; bases not matched to a gene: 6.

The chain carries TRBV6-6 and TRBJ2-1; D tentatively reads TRBD1 or TRBD2 (5 bases each). The CDR3 length is 15 residues. V lost 9 bases to trimming and J lost 3 bases, with 18 bases between them. Germline V gene sequence: CDR1 MNHNY, CDR2 SVGAGI (reference sequence). The DNA for the CDR3 is TGTGCCAGTTCGTTAACGGGACCATTCTACAATGAGCAGTTCTTC. Its translation is CASSLTGPFYNEQFF.

This chain joins TRBV5-8 and TRBJ2-1; D not resolved. Germline CDR1 reads SGHTS; CDR2 reads YDEGEE. Trimming left V 7 bases short and J 3 bases short, with 17 bases between. The CDR3 has 15 amino acids. CDR3 sequence: CASPSKSDYYNEQFF. As DNA, the CDR3 is TGTGCCAGCCCCTCCAAGTCAGATTACTACAATGAGCAGTTCTTC.

This sequence joins TRBV2 and TRBJ1-4, with 9 bases matching TRBD1. In germline, CDR1 is SNHLY, CDR2 FYNNEI. The CDR3 extends over 15 amino acids. After removal of 4 bases from V and 9 bases from J, the junction contained 9 bases not matched to a gene. The CDR3 here is CASSVGQGNSKKLFF. The CDR3 nucleotides read TGTGCCAGCAGTGTGGGACAGGGAAATAGCAAAAAACTGTTTTTT.

The genes are TRBV9 and TRBJ1-2; 7 nucleotides line up with TRBD1. The CDR3 runs to 16 residues. Germline V gene lookup returns CDR1 SGDLS and CDR2 YYNGEE. After removal of 4 bases from V and 5 bases from J, the junction contained 14 bases not matched to a gene. The CDR3 loop is CASSTQQGVGGYGYTF. Written as DNA, the CDR3 is TGTGCCAGCAGCACCCAGCAGGGGGTTGGGGGATATGGCTACACCTTC.

V usage is TRBV30 and J usage is TRBJ2-7; D gene ambiguous. V lost 0 bases to trimming and J lost 6 bases, with 6 bases between them. The germline V gene has CDR1 GTSNPN and CDR2 SVGIG (reference sequence). The CDR3 contains 11 residues. The CDR3 DNA is TGTGCCTGGAGTGTAGGGCCCGAGCAGTACTTC. Translating it yields CAWSVGPEQYF.

This chain joins TRBV6-6 and TRBJ1-5; D possibly corresponds to TRBD1 (5 bases). Trimming shortened V by 6 bases and J by 7 bases, and 16 bases separated the two germline ends. The germline CDR1 and CDR2 sequences are MNHNY and SVGAGI (reference sequence). This CDR3 spans 14 amino acids. The chain's CDR3 is CASRPNSEGQPQHF. In DNA form, the CDR3 reads TGTGCCAGCAGACCCAACAGTGAGGGGCAGCCCCAGCATTTT.

The chain couples TRBV2 to TRBJ1-4; perhaps TRBD1 as D (6 bases). The length of the CDR3 is 16 residues. CDR1 and CDR2 (germline): SNHLY, FYNNEI. Trimming left V 2 bases short and J 3 bases short, with 13 bases between. CDR3 region: CASSELGRGANEKLFF. The CDR3 nucleotides are TGTGCCAGCAGTGAATTGGGCAGGGGAGCTAATGAAAAACTGTTTTTT.

There are a few counts of this clone. V and J are TRBV13 and TRBJ1-2; unclear D gene. With 2 bases removed from V and 7 bases from J, the gap between germline ends came to 11 bases. The CDR3 is made up of 13 amino acids. CDR1 and CDR2 from the germline V gene are PRHDT and FYEKMQ (reference sequence). CDR3 coding DNA: TGTGCCAGCAGCTTAATCGGGGAGGCTGGCTACACCTTC. It codes for CASSLIGEAGYTF.

V gene TRBV7-3 combines with J gene TRBJ2-7; 11 bases are shared with TRBD2. Germline V gives CDR1 SGHTA, CDR2 FQGTGA. CDR3 length equals 15 residues. V lost 0 bases, J lost 6 bases, and 4 bases stayed unmatched. The CDR3 spells CASSLTASGRSEQYF. The CDR3 nucleotides are TGTGCCAGCAGCTTAACGGCTAGCGGGAGGAGCGAGCAGTACTTC.

The chain carries TRBV6-5 and TRBJ2-1; unclear D gene. Trimming stripped 2 bases from V and 1 base from J, with 6 bases between. CDR3 length: 14 residues. Germline V gene lookup returns CDR1 MNHEY and CDR2 SVGAGI. CDR3 in DNA: TGTGCCAGCAGTTACGGCGGTTCCTACAATGAGCAGTTCTTC. Residues: CASSYGGSYNEQFF.

The chain has TRBV27 and TRBJ2-1; unclear D gene. This CDR3 comprises 11 residues. Trimming removed 7 bases from V and 8 bases from J, with 9 bases in between. Germline V gene sequence: CDR1 MNHEY, CDR2 SMNVEV (reference sequence). The CDR3 loop reads CASKGSDEQFF. DNA for the CDR3: TGTGCCAGCAAGGGTAGTGATGAGCAGTTCTTC.

This rearrangement joins TRBV4-3 to TRBJ2-1, with unresolved D. Trimming stripped 0 bases from V and 10 bases from J, with 13 bases between. This CDR3 has 14 residues. Germline loops: CDR1 LGHNA, CDR2 YSLEER. CDR3 residues: CASSQEPPDREQFF. As DNA, the CDR3 is TGCGCCAGCAGCCAAGAGCCTCCTGACCGAGAGCAGTTCTTC.

Only a few counts were recorded for this clone. The gene calls are TRBV6-6 and TRBJ2-7; 12 bases align to TRBD2. J was trimmed by 3 bases and V by 6 bases; bases with no gene match: 6. The length of the CDR3 is 15 residues. Germline V gives CDR1 MNHNY, CDR2 SVGAGI (reference sequence). The CDR3 sequence: CASRALAGGLYEQYF. CDR3 bases: TGTGCCAGCAGGGCGCTAGCGGGAGGGCTCTACGAGCAGTACTTC.

V and J are TRBV19 and TRBJ2-2, with TRBD1 matching 8 bases. Germline V gene data show CDR1 as LNHDA and CDR2 as SQIVND (reference sequence). The length of the CDR3 is 15 residues. With V trimmed by 7 bases and J by 4 bases, 8 bases remained unmatched. The CDR3 reads CASTLDRAATGELFF. The CDR3, as DNA: TGTGCCAGTACCCTGGACAGGGCGGCCACCGGGGAGCTGTTTTTT.

V and J are TRBV25-1 and TRBJ2-7, with a weak D call TRBD1 (5 bases). Germline-derived CDR1 and CDR2 are MGHDK and SYGVNS. The length of the CDR3 is 16 residues. Trimming left V 4 bases short and J 0 bases short, with 16 bases between. The CDR3 loop reads CASSGGLGRDSYEQYF. The CDR3 region has the DNA TGTGCCAGCAGTGGTGGGCTTGGCAGGGACTCCTACGAGCAGTACTTC.

Here the CDR3 reads CASSLGQIQETQYF. CDR3 in DNA: TGTGCCAGCAGTCTCGGACAGATTCAAGAGACCCAGTACTTC. The V gene is TRBV6-1, the J gene TRBJ2-5, with TRBD1 as a possible D gene (6 bases). Germline V gene lookup returns CDR1 MNHNS and CDR2 SASEGT. The CDR3 runs to 14 residues. Trimming took 5 bases from V and 2 from J, leaving 12 bases between them.

This clone showed up just once. The rearrangement joins TRBV28 to TRBJ2-1; 8 nucleotides match TRBD2. V was clipped by 7 bases and J by 8 bases; unmatched bases: 16. Germline lookup yields CDR1 MDHEN and CDR2 SYDVKM. The CDR3 consists of 16 residues. The CDR3 DNA follows: TGTGCCAGCAACCACCCCCGAACGGGAGGGCCCCATGAGCAGTTCTTC. The encoded protein is CASNHPRTGGPHEQFF.

The V call is TRBV7-8, the J call TRBJ2-7, with D unclear. Germline loops: CDR1 SGHVS, CDR2 FQNEAQ. This CDR3 region has 14 residues. V shed 5 bases and J shed 3 bases, with 14 bases lying between them. CDR3 bases: TGTGCCAGCAGCCCAAGGCCGGGCAGCTACGAGCAGTACTTC. Its translation is CASSPRPGSYEQYF.

The V gene is TRBV6-4, the J gene TRBJ1-1, with D perhaps TRBD1 (5 bases). Per germline, CDR1 MRHNA and CDR2 SNTAGT. The V end was cut by 6 bases, the J end by 1 base, with 9 bases between. The CDR3 has 13 residues. CDR3 region: CASRATGNTEAFF. CDR3 DNA sequence: TGTGCCAGCAGAGCCACAGGGAACACTGAAGCTTTCTTT.

Only a few counts were recorded for this clone. V gene TRBV28 combines with J gene TRBJ1-1, with 9 bases lining up with TRBD1. The trim removed 5 bases at V and 8 bases at J, leaving 12 bases unmatched. Germline-derived CDR1 and CDR2 are MDHEN and SYDVKM. The CDR3 contains 15 residues. This CDR3 reads CASSRDRARPIEAFF. In DNA, the CDR3 is TGTGCCAGCAGTCGGGACAGGGCGCGGCCCATCGAAGCTTTCTTT.

The V call is TRBV28, the J call TRBJ2-1; D tentatively fits TRBD1 or TRBD2 (5 bases each). CDR1 and CDR2 from the germline V gene are MDHEN and SYDVKM. The CDR3 sequence is 15 residues long. V gave up 1 base and J gave up 5 bases, with 12 bases separating them. Written as DNA, the CDR3 is TGTGCCAGCAGTTTATTCGGGACGGCGAACAATGAGCAGTTCTTC. Its translation is CASSLFGTANNEQFF.

The V and J genes are TRBV4-1 and TRBJ1-5; D gene uncertain. V was trimmed by 9 bases and J by 4 bases, leaving 22 bases between them. Germline V gene data show CDR1 as MGHRA and CDR2 as YSYEKL. The CDR3 spans 16 residues. The CDR3 sequence is CASSPETYTLNQPQHF. CDR3 DNA sequence: TGCGCCAGTTCGCCTGAAACCTATACCTTAAATCAGCCCCAGCATTTT.

The chain recombines TRBV7-2 with TRBJ2-1; D gene unclear. Per germline, CDR1 SGHTA and CDR2 FQGNSA. Trimming shortened V by 2 bases and J by 6 bases, and 11 bases separated the two germline ends. CDR3 length: 14 residues. This chain's CDR3 is CASSLSLGGNEQFF. CDR3 sequence (DNA): TGTGCCAGCAGCTTAAGTCTGGGCGGCAATGAGCAGTTCTTC.